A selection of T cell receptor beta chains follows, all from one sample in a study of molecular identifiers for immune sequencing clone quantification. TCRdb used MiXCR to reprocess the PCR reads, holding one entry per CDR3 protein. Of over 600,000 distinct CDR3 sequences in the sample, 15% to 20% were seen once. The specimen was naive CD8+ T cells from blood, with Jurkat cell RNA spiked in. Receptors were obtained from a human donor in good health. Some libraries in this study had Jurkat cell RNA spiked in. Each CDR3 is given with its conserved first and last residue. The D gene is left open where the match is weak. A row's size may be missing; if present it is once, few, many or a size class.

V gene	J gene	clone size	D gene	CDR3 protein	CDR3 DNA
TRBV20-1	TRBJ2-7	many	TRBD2	CSAGTSGGVYEQYF	TGCAGTGCTGGGACTAGCGGGGGTGTCTACGAGCAGTACTTC
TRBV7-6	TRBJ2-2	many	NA	CASSSPPGWDNTGELFF	TGTGCCAGCAGCTCTCCCCCGGGTTGGGACAACACCGGGGAGCTGTTTTTT
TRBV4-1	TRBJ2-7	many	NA	CASSQGSQGTYEQYF	TGCGCCAGCAGCCAAGGGAGTCAGGGAACCTACGAGCAGTACTTC
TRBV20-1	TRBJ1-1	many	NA	CSARSTGSAEAFF	TGCAGTGCTAGAAGCACAGGGAGTGCTGAAGCTTTCTTT
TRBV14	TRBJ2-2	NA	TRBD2	CASSRGTSGDGELFF	TGTGCCAGCAGCCGCGGGACTAGCGGGGACGGGGAGCTGTTTTTT
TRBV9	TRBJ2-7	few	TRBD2	CASSPQSGSLYEQYF	TGTGCCAGCAGCCCACAGAGCGGGAGTTTATACGAGCAGTACTTC
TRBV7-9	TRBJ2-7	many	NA	CASSLDKEVNEQYF	TGTGCCAGCAGCTTAGACAAGGAGGTGAACGAGCAGTACTTC
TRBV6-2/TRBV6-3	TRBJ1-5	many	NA	CASSWGLPREPQHF	TGTGCCAGCAGTTGGGGACTCCCCCGAGAGCCCCAGCATTTT
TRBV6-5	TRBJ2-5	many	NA	CASSKRDFLVGEETQYF	TGTGCCAGCAGTAAACGGGACTTCCTAGTCGGGGAAGAGACCCAGTACTTC
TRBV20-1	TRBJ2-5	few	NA	CSASWRLGPTQETQYF	TGCAGTGCTAGCTGGAGGCTAGGACCCACGCAAGAGACCCAGTACTTC
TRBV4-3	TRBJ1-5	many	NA	CASSQTGTNQPQHF	TGCGCCAGCAGCCAAACCGGGACAAATCAGCCCCAGCATTTT
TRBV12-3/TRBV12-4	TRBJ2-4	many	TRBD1	CASRPGTGVARLAKNIQYF	TGTGCCAGCAGGCCCGGGACAGGGGTAGCAAGATTAGCCAAAAACATTCAGTACTTC
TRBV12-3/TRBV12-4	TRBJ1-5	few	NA	CASSLFGDNQPQHF	TGTGCCAGCAGTTTATTCGGTGATAATCAGCCCCAGCATTTT
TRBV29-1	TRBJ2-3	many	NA	CSVDTQGGGFSTDTQYF	TGCAGCGTTGATACGCAAGGAGGGGGGTTTAGCACAGATACGCAGTATTTT
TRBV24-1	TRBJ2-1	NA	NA	CATTSGNEQFF	TGTGCCACCACTTCGGGCAATGAGCAGTTCTTC
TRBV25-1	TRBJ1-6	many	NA	CASSDTGSSPLHF	TGTGCCAGCAGTGATACAGGGAGTTCACCCCTCCACTTT
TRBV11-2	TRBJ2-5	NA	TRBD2	CANRGLAGETPFQETQYF	TGTGCCAACAGGGGACTAGCGGGGGAGACCCCTTTTCAAGAGACCCAGTACTTC
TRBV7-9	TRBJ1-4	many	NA	CASSLTQGSDEKLFF	TGTGCCAGCAGCCTGACTCAGGGTAGCGATGAAAAACTGTTTTTT
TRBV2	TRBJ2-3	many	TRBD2	CASSELLAGPLNTDTQYF	TGTGCCAGCAGTGAGCTGCTAGCGGGGCCACTAAACACAGATACGCAGTATTTT
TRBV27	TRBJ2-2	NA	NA	CASSSNPGTNTGELFF	TGTGCCAGCAGTTCCAACCCCGGGACAAACACCGGGGAGCTGTTTTTT
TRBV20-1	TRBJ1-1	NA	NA	CSARGVDKVTEAFF	TGCAGTGCTAGGGGAGTGGACAAGGTCACTGAAGCTTTCTTT
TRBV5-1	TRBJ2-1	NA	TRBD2	CASSLTWGGRYNEQFF	TGCGCCAGCAGCTTGACTTGGGGGGGGAGGTACAATGAGCAGTTCTTC
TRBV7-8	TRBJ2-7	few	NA	CASTRSSWKDEQYF	TGTGCCAGCACCCGATCTTCGTGGAAAGACGAGCAGTACTTC
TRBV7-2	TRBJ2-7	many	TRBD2	CASSLSLAGGLFDEQYF	TGTGCCAGCAGCTTATCTCTAGCGGGAGGGCTTTTCGACGAGCAGTACTTC
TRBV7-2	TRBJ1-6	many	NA	CASSLAQGRSPLHF	TGTGCCAGCAGCTTAGCGCAGGGGCGATCACCCCTCCACTTT
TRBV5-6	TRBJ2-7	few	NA	CASSFRQGDEQYF	TGTGCCAGCAGCTTTAGGCAGGGCGACGAGCAGTACTTC
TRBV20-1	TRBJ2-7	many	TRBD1	CSARVGQGKNEQYF	TGCAGTGCTAGAGTAGGACAGGGAAAGAACGAGCAGTACTTC
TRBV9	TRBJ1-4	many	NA	CASSVGSVTEVFF	TGTGCCAGCAGCGTAGGTTCTGTGACAGAGGTGTTTTTT
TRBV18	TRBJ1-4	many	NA	CASSPTRTVATNEKLFF	TGTGCCAGCTCACCTACGAGGACGGTTGCAACTAATGAAAAACTGTTTTTT
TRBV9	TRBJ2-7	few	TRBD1	CASSVLGTAVSYEQYF	TGTGCCAGCAGCGTACTCGGGACAGCGGTCTCCTACGAGCAGTACTTC
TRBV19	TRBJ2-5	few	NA	CASSIGAGAQETQYF	TGTGCCAGTAGTATCGGTGCTGGGGCCCAAGAGACCCAGTACTTC
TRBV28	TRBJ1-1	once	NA	CAGSSPTRRNTEAFF	TGTGCCGGCAGTTCGCCCACCAGGAGGAACACTGAAGCTTTCTTT
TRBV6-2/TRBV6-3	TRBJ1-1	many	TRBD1	CAGSPGQGYGTEAFF	TGTGCCGGCAGCCCCGGACAGGGCTACGGCACTGAAGCTTTCTTT
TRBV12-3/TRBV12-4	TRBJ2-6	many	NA	CASSSTEVAGGANVLTF	TGTGCCAGCAGTTCCACGGAGGTGGCGGGAGGGGCCAACGTCCTGACTTTC
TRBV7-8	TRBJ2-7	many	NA	CASSLAESGVEQYF	TGTGCCAGCAGCTTAGCGGAGTCAGGGGTCGAGCAGTACTTC
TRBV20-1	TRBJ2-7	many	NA	CSANLGGILFSYEQYF	TGCAGTGCTAATTTGGGAGGTATATTATTCTCCTACGAGCAGTACTTC
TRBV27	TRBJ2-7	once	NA	CASSLGPISYEQYF	TGTGCCAGCAGTCTGGGACCGATCTCCTACGAGCAGTACTTC
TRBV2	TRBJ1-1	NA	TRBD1	CACSGTGNTEAFF	TGTGCCTGCAGCGGGACAGGGAACACTGAAGCTTTCTTT
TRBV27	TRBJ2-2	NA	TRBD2	CASSFSREIVSNTGELVF	TGTGCCAGCAGTTTCTCGCGGGAGATAGTCTCGAACACCGGGGAGCTGGTTTTT
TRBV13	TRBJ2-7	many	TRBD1	CASSPEGTAPVEQYF	TGTGCCAGCAGCCCCGAAGGGACAGCCCCGGTCGAGCAGTACTTC
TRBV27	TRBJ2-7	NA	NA	CASSLSGDKSYEQYF	TGTGCCAGCAGTTTATCCGGGGACAAATCCTACGAGCAGTACTTC
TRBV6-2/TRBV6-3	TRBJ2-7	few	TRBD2	CASSYWVEDGTSGSYEQYF	TGTGCCAGCAGTTACTGGGTTGAAGACGGGACTAGCGGGTCCTACGAGCAGTACTTC
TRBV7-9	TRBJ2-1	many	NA	CASSLVVGPSYNEQFF	TGTGCCAGCAGCTTAGTTGTGGGCCCGTCCTACAATGAGCAGTTCTTC
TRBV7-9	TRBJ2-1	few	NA	CASSEGTSEQFF	TGTGCCAGCAGCGAAGGGACCTCAGAGCAGTTCTTC
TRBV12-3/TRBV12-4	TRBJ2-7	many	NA	CASSTTRDISSYEQYF	TGTGCCAGCAGCACAACTCGGGACATAAGCTCCTACGAGCAGTACTTC
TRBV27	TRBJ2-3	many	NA	CASSPGPSTPTDTQYF	TGTGCCAGCAGTCCGGGACCCTCAACCCCCACAGATACGCAGTATTTT
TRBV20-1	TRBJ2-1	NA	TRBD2	CSARDWREGGDEQFF	TGCAGTGCTAGAGATTGGCGGGAGGGCGGAGATGAGCAGTTCTTC
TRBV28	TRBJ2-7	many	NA	CASRVRGSDYEQYF	TGTGCCAGCAGAGTGCGGGGTTCGGATTACGAGCAGTACTTC
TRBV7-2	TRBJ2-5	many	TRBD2	CASSTFLAGENQETQYF	TGTGCCAGCAGCACATTCTTGGCGGGGGAGAACCAAGAGACCCAGTACTTC
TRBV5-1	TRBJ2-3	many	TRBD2	CASSWDLAGDSTDTQYF	TGCGCCAGCAGCTGGGATTTAGCGGGGGACTCCACAGATACGCAGTATTTT
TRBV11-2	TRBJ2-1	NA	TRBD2	CASSLDGRRFNEQFF	TGTGCCAGCAGCTTAGACGGGAGGAGGTTCAATGAGCAGTTCTTC
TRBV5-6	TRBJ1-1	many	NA	CASSLQGFTEAFF	TGTGCCAGCAGCCTGCAGGGGTTTACTGAAGCTTTCTTT